This T cell receptor (beta chain) was captured in a study of blood T cells in healthy people across ages. A sample-barcoded 5' primer and a J-beta primer mix were used in a second PCR of roughly 7 to 11 cycles. TCRdb processed the 5' RACE reads anew with MiXCR; each CDR3 protein has one entry. The sample includes approximately 780,000 distinct CDR3 sequences, more than 25% of them seen just once. Trimming took 8 bases from V and 2 from J, leaving 11 bases between them. This CDR3 has 13 amino acids. The sample was also linked to a second study, of T cells of mothers and their children.

The sequence came from a boy under 18 in good health. The rearrangement joins TRBV12-3 or TRBV12-4 to TRBJ2-3; maybe TRBD2 (5 bases). The sample taken for sequencing was blood. CDR3 DNA sequence: TGTGCCAGCGAGGGTTTAACCACAGATACGCAGTATTTT. Its protein is CASEGLTTDTQYF.